This T cell receptor (beta chain) was recorded in a study of brain metastases from non-small cell lung cancer. Regarding the study as a whole: Paired brain metastases and primary tumors largely shared TCR repertoires. T-cell clones appeared expanded in 55% to 65% of brain metastases relative to matched primary tumors. Brain metastases had lower T-cell infiltration than primary tumors.

TCRdb keeps only in-frame clones here, not all; method: immunoSEQ multiplex PCR. This sample has over 3,500 clones, with 90% found just once. CDR1 and CDR2 (germline): MDHEN, SYDVKM. The J segment lost 2 bases and the V segment lost 4 bases, leaving 6 bases of the junction unmatched. The CDR3 has 15 amino acids. Notes on this clone: The antigen remains undetermined.

The receptor comes from a donor at least 40 years old with non-small cell lung cancer. What was sequenced was primary lung tumor tissue. The V gene is TRBV28, the J gene TRBJ2-3; 7 bases agree with TRBD1. DNA of the CDR3: TGTGCCAGCAGTTCTCTAGGGGGCGTCACAGATACGCAGTATTTT. Its translation is CASSSLGGVTDTQYF.